The 24 T cell receptor beta chains reported below all come from one sample, sequenced in a study of cytomegalovirus exposure and HLA in healthy donors. This table comes from immunoSEQ multiplex PCR, and its TCRdb copy is limited to in-frame clones, with some not included. The table records tens of thousands of clones, 90% to 95% of them present only once. Sequencing was done on a sample of PBMCs. Source of these receptors: a man aged 18 to 30 in good health and CMV-seronegative.

This clone was detected once. V is TRBV6-5 and J is TRBJ2-1; D may be TRBD1 (6 bases). The V gene lost 7 bases and the J gene lost 4 bases, with 17 bases spanning the gap. Germline V lookup: CDR1 MNHEY, CDR2 SVGAGI. The CDR3 has 15 amino acids. CDR3 amino acids: CASTKSRDTYNEQFF. In nucleotides, the CDR3 is TGTGCCAGCACGAAGAGCCGGGACACGTACAATGAGCAGTTCTTC.

The chain uses TRBV7-8 and TRBJ1-4; D is perhaps TRBD1 (5 bases). This CDR3 has 15 residues. CDR1 SGHVS and CDR2 FQNEAQ come from the germline V gene. The ends were cut back, 4 bases at V and 0 bases at J, with 9 bases in the middle. The CDR3 here is CASSWRGTTNEKLFF. CDR3 in DNA: TGTGCCAGCAGCTGGAGGGGTACAACTAATGAAAAACTGTTTTTT.

The genes are TRBV6-5 and TRBJ1-2; 8 bases line up with TRBD1. This CDR3 region has 14 residues. Per germline, CDR1 MNHEY and CDR2 SVGAGI. The V segment lost 7 bases and the J segment 2 bases; nucleotides outside the gene matches: 6. The chain's CDR3 is CASTDRGVNYGYTF. The CDR3 nucleotides read TGTGCCAGCACCGACAGGGGAGTAAACTATGGCTACACCTTC.

This rearrangement joins TRBV4-2 to TRBJ1-2; no clear D gene. Trimming pared 5 bases from V and 6 bases from J, leaving 10 bases between. Germline-derived CDR1 and CDR2 are LGHNA and YNFKEQ. This CDR3 has 12 residues. Here the CDR3 DNA reads TGTGCCAGCAGCACGGGAAGTGATGGCTACACCTTC. This encodes CASSTGSDGYTF.

J is TRBJ2-2 and V is TRBV2, with 11 bases matching TRBD1. The germline V gene has CDR1 SNHLY and CDR2 FYNNEI. The length of the CDR3 is 21 residues. V trimming: 6 bases; J trimming: 3 bases; junction bases outside the gene matches: 21. Here the CDR3 reads CASRGFNPGGQGEGDTGELFF. The DNA for the CDR3 is TGTGCCAGCAGGGGGTTCAACCCTGGGGGACAGGGGGAAGGGGACACCGGGGAGCTGTTTTTT.

The genes are TRBV4-1 and TRBJ2-7, with a possible D match to TRBD2 (6 bases). CDR1 and CDR2 (germline): MGHRA, YSYEKL. CDR3 length: 14 amino acids. V was pared by 3 bases and J by 4 bases, with 13 bases between. The CDR3 nucleotides read TGCGCCAGCAGCCAGGTCCCGGAGGGGTACGAGCAGTACTTC. It is translated as CASSQVPEGYEQYF.

This clone was seen a single time. The chain uses TRBV4-1 and TRBJ1-1; D ambiguous. Germline-derived CDR1 and CDR2 are MGHRA and YSYEKL. V gave up 0 bases and J gave up 6 bases, with 20 bases separating them. The CDR3 has 17 amino acids. CDR3 region: CASSQDWDSWRRSEAFF. The CDR3 DNA reads TGCGCCAGCAGCCAAGATTGGGATTCCTGGAGGAGGTCTGAAGCTTTCTTT.

V and J are TRBV4-1 and TRBJ2-7; D remains ambiguous. The CDR3 is 18 amino acids. Trimming took 0 bases from V and 0 from J, leaving 18 bases between them. Germline V gene data show CDR1 as MGHRA and CDR2 as YSYEKL. CDR3 DNA: TGCGCCAGCAGCCAAGATTGGGCAGCTGCGTTAGACTCCTACGAGCAGTACTTC. Amino acids: CASSQDWAAALDSYEQYF.

The chain is built from TRBV6-1 and TRBJ1-3; possible D gene TRBD1, 5 bases. CDR1 is MNHNS, CDR2 SASEGT, per germline. CDR3 length: 13 residues. Deletions cut 6 bases from V and 3 bases from J, with 9 bases between. The CDR3 DNA sequence: TGTGCCAGCAGAGGGCAGGGTGGAAACACCATATATTTT. It codes for CASRGQGGNTIYF.

This clone was recorded once. CDR3 loop: CASSQYIAGELDTQYF. The CDR3 bases are TGTGCCAGCAGCCAGTATATAGCGGGGGAACTAGATACGCAGTATTTT. The chain employs TRBV4-2 and TRBJ2-3; 9 nucleotides line up with TRBD2. The CDR3 runs 16 residues. Germline CDR1 and CDR2: LGHNA and YNFKEQ. V was pared by 3 bases and J by 5 bases, with 9 bases of the junction left unmatched.

This chain uses TRBV19 with TRBJ2-7; D might be TRBD2 (5 bases). Trimming left V 5 bases short and J 3 bases short, with 20 bases between. From germline, CDR1 is LNHDA and CDR2 SQIVND (reference sequence). The CDR3 loop spans 16 amino acids. CDR3 protein: CASSAKPSGTFYEQYF. The CDR3 DNA is TGTGCCAGTAGTGCCAAACCAAGCGGAACATTCTACGAGCAGTACTTC.

This chain connects TRBV30 to TRBJ1-4, with a possible D match to TRBD1 (6 bases). Germline V gives CDR1 GTSNPN, CDR2 SVGIG (reference sequence). This CDR3 region has 16 residues. With 7 bases removed from V and 0 bases from J, the gap between germline ends came to 18 bases. CDR3 residues: CAYKTGQSTTNEKLFF. CDR3 DNA sequence: TGTGCCTATAAAACAGGGCAGTCGACAACTAATGAAAAACTGTTTTTT.

The V and J genes are TRBV6-5 and TRBJ1-1; D gene unclear. The V and J ends lost 5 bases and 2 bases respectively, with 9 bases between them. The CDR3 is made up of 13 amino acids. Germline V lookup: CDR1 MNHEY, CDR2 SVGAGI. The CDR3 here is CASSRGTNTEAFF. CDR3 bases: TGTGCCAGCAGTCGGGGTACTAACACTGAAGCTTTCTTT.

A remark on this clone: Sequence at one end of the junction differs from germline and may be a read error. This chain connects TRBV27 to TRBJ2-7; D may be TRBD2 (5 bases). The CDR3 has 15 amino acids. CDR1 and CDR2 from the germline V gene are MNHEY and SMNVEV (reference sequence). CDR3 residues: CVSSLGVPAPREQYF. The CDR3 DNA reads as TGTGTCAGCAGTTTGGGAGTCCCGGCTCCCCGGGAGCAGTACTTC.

The chain employs TRBV5-1 and TRBJ1-2; 8 positions match TRBD1. The J segment lost 8 bases and the V segment lost 3 bases, leaving 6 bases of the junction unmatched. The CDR3 is made up of 13 amino acids. Looked up from germline, CDR1 is SGHRS and CDR2 is YFSETQ. Here the CDR3 DNA reads TGCGCCAGCAGCTGGAAGGACAGGGACGGCTACACCTTC. Amino acid sequence: CASSWKDRDGYTF.

The gene calls are TRBV18 and TRBJ1-1; D gene uncertain. Germline-derived CDR1 and CDR2 are KGHSH and LQKENI. V was pared by 2 bases and J by 6 bases, with 10 bases between. The CDR3 contains 13 residues. The CDR3 DNA is TGTGCCAGCTCACCAGGAGGACGGCCTGAAGCTTTCTTT. It is translated as CASSPGGRPEAFF.

The chain links TRBV7-9 to TRBJ1-2; D not resolved. This CDR3 has 14 residues. Trimming shortened V by 2 bases and J by 4 bases, and 11 bases separated the two germline ends. In germline, CDR1 is SEHNR, CDR2 FQNEAQ (reference sequence). Here the CDR3 DNA reads TGTGCCAGCAGCTTATCATCCCATTCCTATGGCTACACCTTC. Translating it yields CASSLSSHSYGYTF.

The chain couples TRBV30 to TRBJ1-3; the D is unclear. Germline-derived CDR1 and CDR2 are GTSNPN and SVGIG (reference sequence). V was pared by 4 bases and J by 0 bases, with 4 bases between. This CDR3 spans 12 amino acids. CDR3 sequence reads: CAWIYSGNTIYF. The DNA of the CDR3 is TGTGCCTGGATTTACTCTGGAAACACCATATATTTT.

The V gene is TRBV21-1, the J gene TRBJ2-1; the table's D gene call, TRBD1, was not cross checked with the DNA. TRBV21-1 is listed as a pseudogene. This CDR3 region has 12 residues. CDR3 residues: CASSKKDRPQFF. The CDR3 bases are TGTGCCAGCAGCAAGAAGGACAGGCCCCAGTTCTTC.

The gene calls are TRBV6-6 and TRBJ2-7, with D possibly matching TRBD1 (5 bases). From germline, CDR1 is MNHNY and CDR2 SVGAGI (reference sequence). This CDR3 has 16 residues. V was shortened by 6 bases and J by 3 bases, with 21 bases between the two germline ends. The CDR3 DNA reads as TGTGCCAGCAGGGCCAGTTGGGGCGCGACGGACTACGAGCAGTACTTC. Its translation: CASRASWGATDYEQYF.

This chain connects TRBV12-5 to TRBJ2-5; D possibly corresponds to TRBD1 (6 bases). Germline values: CDR1 LGHNT, CDR2 FRNRAP. The germline V and J ends were trimmed by 2 bases and 4 bases, with 11 bases remaining between them. The CDR3 is 14 residues long. The CDR3 DNA follows: TGTGCTAGTGGTTTGCCGGGACAAGGAGAGACCCAGTACTTC. Its protein product is CASGLPGQGETQYF.

This chain links TRBV30 with TRBJ1-2; D might be TRBD1 (6 bases). V was trimmed by 7 bases and J by 1 base, leaving 7 bases between them. The germline CDR1 and CDR2 sequences are GTSNPN and SVGIG (reference sequence). CDR3 length equals 11 residues. The CDR3 nucleotides read TGTGCCTACAGGGATAACTATGGCTACACCTTC. Amino acid sequence: CAYRDNYGYTF.

V is TRBV7-2 and J is TRBJ2-5, with TRBD2 identical over 9 bases. CDR1 and CDR2 (germline): SGHTA, FQGNSA. The CDR3 loop spans 16 amino acids. Trimming removed 1 base from V and 3 bases from J; junction bases left unmatched: 6. The DNA of the CDR3 is TGTGCCAGCAGCTTAGTGGGAGCTAGCGGGAAAGAGACCCAGTACTTC. Protein product: CASSLVGASGKETQYF. Full variable domain (remainder filled in from reference TRBV7-2 and TRBJ2-5): GAGVSQSPSNKVTEKGKDVELRCDPISGHTALYWYRQSLGQGLEFLIYFQGNSAPDKSGLPSDRFSAERTGGSVSTLTIQRTQQEDSAVYLCASSLVGASGKETQYFGPGTRLLVL.

The chain has TRBV5-1 and TRBJ1-1; 9 positions agree with TRBD1. This CDR3 has 15 amino acids. Germline assignment: CDR1 SGHRS and CDR2 YFSETQ. The trim removed 3 bases at V and 1 base at J, leaving 4 bases unmatched. The CDR3 nucleotides are TGCGCCAGCAGCTCCGGGACAGGGACGAACACTGAAGCTTTCTTT. It translates to CASSSGTGTNTEAFF.